This is a list of T cell receptor beta chains from one sample in a study of CD8 T cells in ankylosing spondylitis. TCRdb used MiXCR to reprocess the 5' RACE reads, holding one entry per CDR3 protein. Of 300,000 to 400,000 distinct CDR3 sequences detected, approximately 10% appear once; the ten largest clones hold roughly 9.2%. Sequencing used blood, either unsorted or a sorted T cell fraction (not recorded which). The receptors come from a female donor with ankylosing spondylitis or in good health (not recorded which). The CDR3 runs from the conserved cysteine through the conserved F or W. The D gene is left open where the match is weak. Clone size is given as once, few or many counts, or a class when the clone is expanded.

cdr3_aa	cdr3_nt	j_call	v_call	clone_size	d_call
CASSLPVALGYTF	TGTGCCAGCAGTCTCCCGGTGGCATTGGGCTACACCTTC	TRBJ1-2	TRBV6-2/TRBV6-3	few	-
CASRPALRLAGSHNEQFF	TGTGCCAGCAGACCCGCCCTAAGGCTAGCGGGAAGCCACAATGAGCAGTTCTTC	TRBJ2-1	TRBV7-8	many	TRBD2
CASSFRLVTFF	TGTGCCAGCAGTTTCAGGCTAGTTACGTTCTTC	TRBJ2-1	TRBV12-3/TRBV12-4	many	-
CASSLIGPNTGELFF	TGTGCCAGCAGCTTAATAGGTCCGAACACCGGGGAGCTGTTTTTT	TRBJ2-2	TRBV7-9	many	-
CASSQSTSGRGEQFF	TGTGCCAGCAGCCAATCGACTAGCGGGAGGGGTGAGCAGTTCTTC	TRBJ2-1	TRBV14	few	TRBD2
CASSPRGGSNTGELFF	TGTGCCAGCAGCCCGCGGGGGGGCTCAAACACCGGGGAGCTGTTTTTT	TRBJ2-2	TRBV7-9	few	TRBD2
CSAMGRGRETQYF	TGCAGTGCTATGGGCAGGGGCAGAGAGACCCAGTACTTC	TRBJ2-5	TRBV20-1	many	-
CASSFSVNTQYF	TGTGCCAGCAGCTTTTCGGTTAATACGCAGTATTTT	TRBJ2-3	TRBV5-6	many	-
CASRGDRALNFYGYTF	TGTGCCAGCAGGGGGGACAGGGCCCTAAATTTCTATGGCTACACCTTC	TRBJ1-2	TRBV12-3/TRBV12-4	few	TRBD1
CATSRHRTGGFEAFF	TGTGCCACCAGCAGACATCGGACAGGGGGGTTTGAAGCTTTCTTT	TRBJ1-1	TRBV15	few	TRBD1
CASTHNRETQYF	TGCGCCAGCACACACAATCGAGAGACCCAGTACTTC	TRBJ2-5	TRBV5-1	many	-